The rows below give T cell receptor beta chains drawn from one sample of a study of cytomegalovirus exposure and HLA in healthy donors. Produced via immunoSEQ multiplex PCR; TCRdb's table is partial and in-frame only. The sample yields some 140,000 clones, 55% to 80% seen once. The sample taken for sequencing was PBMCs. These receptor sequences come from a woman between 35 and 50 years old in good health and CMV-seronegative. Both conserved end residues are part of each CDR3. D genes are given only for firm matches. Not all rows give a size; the values are once, few, many and, for expanded clones, a class.

D	size	V	J	CDR3	DNA
TRBD2	.	TRBV11-2	TRBJ2-3	CASSSPPLAGSYTDTQYF	TGTGCCAGCAGCTCCCCGCCTCTAGCGGGGAGTTACACAGATACGCAGTATTTT
.	.	TRBV19	TRBJ2-2	CASSLPGGRTGELFF	TGTGCCAGTAGTCTCCCTGGAGGGAGGACCGGGGAGCTGTTTTTT
TRBD1	few	TRBV7-9	TRBJ1-5	CASSLGPGQTYSNQPQHF	TGTGCCAGCAGCTTAGGACCGGGACAGACCTATAGCAATCAGCCCCAGCATTTT
.	.	TRBV7-7	TRBJ2-2	CASSLGQGGTGELFF	TGTGCCAGCAGCTTAGGGCAGGGTGGCACCGGGGAGCTGTTTTTT
TRBD1	.	TRBV19	TRBJ1-5	CASSIDADRVQPQHF	TGTGCCAGTAGTATAGACGCCGACAGGGTACAGCCCCAGCATTTT
.	.	TRBV7-2	TRBJ1-3	CASSPSGDRNTIYF	TGTGCCAGCAGCCCGTCGGGGGATAGAAACACCATATATTTT
.	.	TRBV2	TRBJ2-4	CASSGVRGGNGIQYF	TGTGCCAGCAGTGGCGTGAGGGGGGGGAATGGCATTCAGTACTTC
.	once	TRBV19	TRBJ1-4	CASSPGANEKLFF	TGTGCCAGTAGCCCGGGAGCTAATGAAAAACTGTTTTTT
.	.	TRBV7-2	TRBJ2-6	CASSLSRATGGANVLTF	TGTGCCAGCAGCCTGTCGAGGGCCACGGGTGGGGCCAACGTCCTGACTTTC
TRBD2	once	TRBV5-4	TRBJ2-2	CASSSRPLTSGGLSTGELFF	TGTGCCAGCAGCTCCCGTCCCCTCACTAGCGGGGGGTTAAGCACCGGGGAGCTGTTTTTT
TRBD2	.	TRBV5-1	TRBJ2-1	CASSPGGGGTNEQFF	TGCGCCAGCAGCCCCGGGGGCGGGGGGACCAATGAGCAGTTCTTC
TRBD2	once	TRBV7-2	TRBJ2-1	CASNPSGGNEQFF	TGTGCCAGCAACCCTAGCGGGGGGAATGAGCAGTTCTTC
TRBD1	.	TRBV10-3	TRBJ1-2	CAISAGQAASSNYGYTF	TGTGCCATCAGTGCCGGACAGGCGGCTTCTTCTAACTATGGCTACACCTTC
.	.	TRBV7-2	TRBJ1-1	CASSRGQQNTEAFF	TGTGCCAGCAGCAGAGGACAGCAGAACACTGAAGCTTTCTTT
TRBD1	.	TRBV9	TRBJ2-7	CASSVTGGTYEQYF	TGTGCCAGCAGCGTTACAGGGGGCACCTACGAGCAGTACTTC
TRBD1	.	TRBV19	TRBJ2-1	CASSPGQGSASFYNEQFF	TGTGCCAGTAGCCCAGGACAGGGGTCGGCATCCTTCTACAATGAGCAGTTCTTC
.	.	TRBV10-2	TRBJ1-4	CASSPQGEKLFF	TGCGCCAGCAGTCCGCAGGGCGAAAAACTGTTTTTT
TRBD2	few	TRBV5-6	TRBJ2-5	CASSSYGEGPQYF	TGTGCCAGCAGCAGTTACGGGGAGGGGCCCCAGTACTTC
.	.	TRBV7-2	TRBJ2-2	CASSLTAGELFF	TGTGCCAGCAGCTTGACAGCCGGGGAGCTGTTTTTT
.	.	TRBV7-8	TRBJ1-6	CASSPGRERNSPLHF	TGTGCCAGCAGCCCCGGACGGGAACGGAATTCACCCCTCCACTTT
.	few	TRBV15	TRBJ2-2	CATSRPPAGELFF	TGTGCCACCAGCAGACCCCCCGCCGGGGAGCTGTTTTTT
TRBD1	.	TRBV2	TRBJ2-7	CASRLQGSSYEQYF	TGTGCCAGCAGGTTACAGGGGTCCTCCTACGAGCAGTACTTC
.	few	TRBV14	TRBJ2-2	CASSPSAVGELFF	TGTGCCAGCAGCCCGTCCGCGGTCGGGGAGCTGTTTTTT
TRBD1	few	TRBV30	TRBJ2-2	CAWKGQTNTGELFF	TGTGCCTGGAAGGGACAGACGAACACCGGGGAGCTGTTTTTT
.	few	TRBV2	TRBJ1-5	CASSEGPGALYNQPQHF	TGTGCCAGCAGTGAAGGACCAGGGGCCCTCTACAATCAGCCCCAGCATTTT
TRBD2	.	TRBV5-6	TRBJ2-1	CASSLGTSVYNEQFF	TGTGCCAGCAGCTTGGGGACTAGCGTCTACAATGAGCAGTTCTTC
.	.	TRBV11-2	TRBJ2-5	CASSLLRPRAETQYF	TGTGCCAGCAGCTTACTTCGCCCGAGAGCTGAGACCCAGTACTTC
.	.	TRBV13	TRBJ1-1	CASSPTGDHGMNTEAFF	TGTGCCAGCAGCCCCACGGGGGACCACGGCATGAACACTGAAGCTTTCTTT
.	few	TRBV2	TRBJ1-2	CASSEAGVYGYTF	TGTGCCAGCAGTGAGGCAGGGGTCTATGGCTACACCTTC
.	.	TRBV27	TRBJ2-2	CASRPDYTGELFF	TGTGCCAGCAGACCCGACTACACCGGGGAGCTGTTTTTT
.	once	TRBV18	TRBJ2-7	CASSRTVTPRGGDEQYF	TGTGCCAGCTCCCGTACGGTCACGCCACGGGGCGGGGATGAGCAGTACTTC
.	few	TRBV7-9	TRBJ1-4	CASSLGEGGEKLFF	TGTGCCAGCAGCTTGGGGGAGGGGGGAGAAAAACTGTTTTTT
TRBD1	.	TRBV7-9	TRBJ1-2	CASSSVDRGSEGHYGYTF	TGTGCCAGCAGCTCCGTTGACAGGGGGAGTGAGGGGCACTATGGCTACACCTTC
TRBD1	.	TRBV28	TRBJ1-2	CASSSGTGGTDGYTF	TGTGCCAGCAGTTCGGGGACAGGGGGTACGGATGGCTACACCTTC
TRBD1	.	TRBV6-1	TRBJ2-2	CASLTGGADSGELFF	TGTGCCAGCCTGACAGGGGGCGCCGATTCCGGGGAGCTGTTTTTT
TRBD1	.	TRBV27	TRBJ1-4	CASSLSLGGQPKGEKLFF	TGTGCCAGCAGTTTATCCCTCGGGGGACAGCCCAAAGGAGAAAAACTGTTTTTT
.	.	TRBV9	TRBJ1-4	CASSVAPTGSDEKLFF	TGTGCCAGCAGCGTAGCCCCCACAGGGTCCGATGAAAAACTGTTTTTT
.	.	TRBV28	TRBJ2-4	CASSSLGGTVLAKNIQYF	TGTGCCAGCAGCTCATTAGGGGGGACAGTATTAGCCAAAAACATTCAGTACTTC
.	.	TRBV5-1	TRBJ1-1	CASSLAGVSEAFF	TGCGCCAGCAGCTTGGCAGGGGTGAGTGAAGCTTTCTTT
.	.	TRBV4-3	TRBJ1-2	CASSQDEMGNYGYTF	TGCGCCAGCAGCCAAGACGAGATGGGCAACTATGGCTACACCTTC
TRBD2	.	TRBV7-8	TRBJ2-7	CASSSRLAGGGSEQYF	TGTGCCAGCAGCTCCCGGCTCGCGGGGGGAGGTAGCGAGCAGTACTTC
.	few	TRBV7-9	TRBJ1-4	CASSFSLETATNEKLFF	TGTGCCAGCAGCTTCTCCCTCGAGACAGCAACTAATGAAAAACTGTTTTTT
.	.	TRBV27	TRBJ1-2	CASSLRVDDLNYGYTF	TGTGCCAGCAGTTTACGGGTAGATGACTTAAACTATGGCTACACCTTC
.	few	TRBV28	TRBJ1-6	CASRPTRNSPLHF	TGTGCCAGCAGGCCGACTAGGAATTCACCCCTCCACTTT
.	.	TRBV29-1	TRBJ1-1	CSAPRGGMNTEAFF	TGCAGCGCACCCCGGGGGGGCATGAACACTGAAGCTTTCTTT
.	few	TRBV5-4	TRBJ2-7	CASSLGQANYEQYF	TGTGCCAGCAGCTTGGGGCAGGCCAACTACGAGCAGTACTTC
.	.	TRBV5-1	TRBJ2-3	CASSPGDLSTDTQYF	TGCGCCAGCAGCCCCGGGGATCTGAGCACAGATACGCAGTATTTT